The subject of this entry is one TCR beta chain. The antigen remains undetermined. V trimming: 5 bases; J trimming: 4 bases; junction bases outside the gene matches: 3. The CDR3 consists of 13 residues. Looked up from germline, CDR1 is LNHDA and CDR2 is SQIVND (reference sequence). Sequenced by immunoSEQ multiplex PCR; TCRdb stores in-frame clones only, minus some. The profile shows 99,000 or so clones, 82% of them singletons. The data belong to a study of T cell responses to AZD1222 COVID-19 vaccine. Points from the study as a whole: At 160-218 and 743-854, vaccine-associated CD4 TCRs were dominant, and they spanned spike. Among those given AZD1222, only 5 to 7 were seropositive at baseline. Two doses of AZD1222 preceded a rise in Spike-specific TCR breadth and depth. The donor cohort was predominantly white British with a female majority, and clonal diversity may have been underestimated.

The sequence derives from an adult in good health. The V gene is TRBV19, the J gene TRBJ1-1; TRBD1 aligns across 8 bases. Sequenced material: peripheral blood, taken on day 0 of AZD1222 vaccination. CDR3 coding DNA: TGTGCCAGTAGTCTCGACAGGGGCACTGAAGCTTTCTTT. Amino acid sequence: CASSLDRGTEAFF.